These 4 T cell receptor beta chains were all obtained from the same sample, sequenced in a study of shared clonotypes between healthy human individuals. CD45RO-negative CD8 cells positively selected for CCR7 made up the naive population, which excluded terminally differentiated effector memory CD45RA+ cells. The protocol was immunoSEQ multiplex PCR, while the TCRdb copy is restricted to in-frame clones and leaves out a portion. The data show 650,000 to 800,000 clones, about 92% seen once. The sequenced material came from naive CD8+ T cells sorted from blood. These receptors came from a man aged 25 to 40 in good health.

The V gene is TRBV4-1, the J gene TRBJ2-1, with no clear D. The germline V and J ends were trimmed by 1 base and 0 bases, with 10 bases remaining between them. The CDR3 extends over 16 amino acids. CDR1 MGHRA and CDR2 YSYEKL come from the germline V gene. CDR3 sequence: CASSQVAQSSYNEQFF. The CDR3 bases are TGCGCCAGCAGCCAAGTTGCGCAGAGCTCCTACAATGAGCAGTTCTTC.

This chain joins TRBV15 and TRBJ2-7; 9 bases are a match to TRBD1. The CDR3 extends over 13 amino acids. The germline V gene encodes CDR1 LNHNV and CDR2 YYDKDF (reference sequence). The ends lost 6 bases at V and 3 bases at J; junction bases unmatched: 3. CDR3 region: CATRGQGRYEQYF. In DNA form, the CDR3 reads TGTGCCACCAGAGGACAGGGGCGCTACGAGCAGTACTTC. Together with reference TRBV15 and TRBJ2-7, the CDR3 gives the full variable domain: DAMVIQNPRYQVTQFGKPVTLSCSQTLNHNVMYWYQQKSSQAPKLLFHYYDKDFNNEADTPDNFQSRRPNTSFCFLDIRSPGLGDTAMYLCATRGQGRYEQYFGPGTRLTVT.

The rearrangement uses TRBV9 and TRBJ2-3; 7 bases map to TRBD2. Germline loops: CDR1 SGDLS, CDR2 YYNGEE. The CDR3 spans 14 residues. With 4 bases clipped from V and 3 bases from J, the junction kept 5 bases outside the gene matches. The CDR3: CASSSTSETDTQYF. CDR3 coding DNA: TGTGCCAGCAGCTCCACTAGCGAAACAGATACGCAGTATTTT.

The chain has TRBV7-3 and TRBJ2-1; 7 bases match TRBD1. This CDR3 contains 16 residues. The germline CDR1 and CDR2 sequences are SGHTA and FQGTGA. The trim removed 5 bases at V and 0 bases at J, leaving 7 bases unmatched. The CDR3 coding sequence is TGTGCCAGCAGCAGCTCAGGGGGAAACTCCTACAATGAGCAGTTCTTC. The encoded protein is CASSSSGGNSYNEQFF.